These T cell receptor beta chains were read from a single sample in a study of beta chain features in type 1 diabetes. The data were produced by immunoSEQ multiplex PCR, yet TCRdb's version contains in-frame clones alone and is incomplete. The table lists roughly 350,000 clones, 8.5% to 10% of them singletons. Sequencing was performed on central memory CD4+ T cells from blood. The receptors derive from a man aged 25 to 40 with type 1 diabetes. Both conserved end residues are part of each CDR3. Fields, in order: clone size, J gene, D gene, V gene, CDR3 DNA, CDR3 protein. A D gene is named only where the DNA matches it firmly. A row's size may be missing; if present it is once, few, many or a size class.

.,TRBJ1-4,.,TRBV18,TGTGCCAGCTCACCAACAGCAACTAATGAAAAACTGTTTTTT,CASSPTATNEKLFF
many,TRBJ2-2,.,TRBV7-2,TGTGCCAGCAGCTTAAATCCTAGTGGTACCACCGGGGAGCTGTTTTTT,CASSLNPSGTTGELFF
.,TRBJ2-1,.,TRBV19,TGTGCCAGTAGTATCCGGGACTCAACCTTCGGTGAGCAGTTCTTC,CASSIRDSTFGEQFF
few,TRBJ1-4,.,TRBV5-4,TGTGCCAGCAGCTTGTTGACGACGGAAAAACTGTTTTTT,CASSLLTTEKLFF
.,TRBJ1-3,.,TRBV5-1,TGCGCCAGCAGCGGCGGGGGAAGGGCTGGAAACACCATATATTTT,CASSGGGRAGNTIYF
few,TRBJ1-1,.,TRBV5-1,TGCGCCAGCAGCTTGGAGGAGGGAAGGAGAGCTTTCTTT,CASSLEEGRRAFF
many,TRBJ2-7,TRBD2,TRBV7-2,TGTGCCAGCAGCATAACGGGACTAGCGGGAGGTCCCGAGCAGTACTTC,CASSITGLAGGPEQYF
.,TRBJ1-5,TRBD1,TRBV10-3,TGTGCCATCGCCCCGGACAGGGATCAGCCCCAGCATTTT,CAIAPDRDQPQHF
few,TRBJ2-2,.,TRBV28,TGTGCCAGCAGTTTATTGGGGACCGCGAACACCGGGGAGCTGTTTTTT,CASSLLGTANTGELFF
.,TRBJ2-2,TRBD2,TRBV7-9,TGTGCCAGCAGCTCCAGCGGGACGAACACCGGGGAGCTGTTTTTT,CASSSSGTNTGELFF
few,TRBJ2-3,.,TRBV2,TGTGCCAGCATGGGGGGCACTGCCGGAGATACGCAGTATTTT,CASMGGTAGDTQYF
few,TRBJ2-7,TRBD2,TRBV5-1,TGCGCCAGCCGGCTTACTAGCGGGAGTTTCTACGAGCAGTACTTC,CASRLTSGSFYEQYF